The 28 T cell receptor beta chains presented below share a single source sample, sequenced in a study of spatial heterogeneity in lung cancer. Time point meaning: blood at routine non-recurrence follow-up after resection. Each CDR3 protein is one row after TCRdb ran MiXCR on the 5' RACE reads. The repertoire holds over 45,000 distinct CDR3 sequences, around 11% seen once, with about 30% in the top ten. The sample in question was PBMCs, obtained at follow-up. The receptors stem from a male donor with early-stage non-small cell lung cancer.

V usage is TRBV3-1 and J usage is TRBJ2-7, with 9 bases matching TRBD1. This CDR3 has 17 residues. The V gene end was trimmed by 5 bases and the J gene end by 2 bases; junction bases not matched to a gene: 13. CDR1 LGHDT and CDR2 YNNKEL come from the germline V gene (reference sequence). CDR3 residues: CASSDGTGSGIAYEQYF. The CDR3 nucleotides read TGTGCCAGCAGCGACGGGACAGGGTCGGGGATAGCCTACGAGCAGTACTTC.

V gene TRBV20-1 combines with J gene TRBJ1-2; D unclear. Trimming cost V 1 base and J 4 bases, with 10 bases left between them. Germline CDR1 is DFQATT and CDR2 is SNEGSKA (reference sequence). CDR3 size: 13 residues. The CDR3 DNA sequence: TGCAGTGCTAGAGGAGAGGGTACCTATGGCTACACCTTC. It yields the protein CSARGEGTYGYTF.

The sample holds many counts of this clonotype. The rearrangement joins TRBV6-2 or TRBV6-3 to TRBJ2-3; D is perhaps TRBD1 (6 bases). The CDR3 extends over 13 amino acids. V was shortened by 6 bases and J by 5 bases, with 12 bases between the two germline ends. Germline V gene data show CDR1 as MNHEY and CDR2 as SVGEGT. The CDR3 region is CASRGANEDTQYF. The CDR3 coding sequence is TGTGCCAGCAGGGGGGCGAACGAAGATACGCAGTATTTT.

This clonotype was counted a few times. The chain's CDR3 is CASSHRVNTEAFF. The CDR3 nucleotides read TGTGCCAGCAGCCACAGGGTGAACACTGAAGCTTTCTTT. This rearrangement joins TRBV6-2 or TRBV6-3 to TRBJ1-1; perhaps TRBD1 as D (6 bases). This CDR3 has 13 residues. Germline V gives CDR1 MNHEY, CDR2 SVGEGT. Trimming pared 6 bases from V and 0 bases from J, leaving 8 bases between.

The table lists this clonotype with many counts. This chain uses TRBV6-1 with TRBJ2-3, with D possibly TRBD2 on 5 matching bases. Germline assignment: CDR1 MNHNS and CDR2 SASEGT. V was pared by 7 bases and J by 2 bases, with 10 bases between. This CDR3 is built from 13 residues. The CDR3 DNA is TGTGCCAGCACATTAGCGAACACAGATACGCAGTATTTT. Translation: CASTLANTDTQYF.

This clonotype showed up just a few times. The rearrangement joins TRBV18 to TRBJ2-3; 14 nucleotides align to TRBD2. The trim removed 4 bases at V and 3 bases at J, leaving 3 bases unmatched. The CDR3 is made up of 16 amino acids. Germline-derived CDR1 and CDR2 are KGHSH and LQKENI. CDR3 bases: TGTGCCAGCTCACAAAGGACTAGCGGGGGGACAGATACGCAGTATTTT. Translated: CASSQRTSGGTDTQYF.

This clonotype appeared many times. The CDR3 loop is CSASRNTEAFF. CDR3 bases: TGCAGTGCTTCGAGGAACACTGAAGCTTTCTTT. This rearrangement joins TRBV20-1 to TRBJ1-1, with D uncertain. CDR1 is DFQATT, CDR2 SNEGSKA, per germline (reference sequence). The CDR3 spans 11 residues. Trimming left V 5 bases short and J 1 base short, with 5 bases between.

In this sample, this clonotype turned up many times. The V gene is TRBV20-1, the J gene TRBJ2-5, with D possibly being TRBD1 (7 bases). V lost 3 bases to trimming and J lost 6 bases, with 14 bases between them. The CDR3 has 13 residues. Germline loops: CDR1 DFQATT, CDR2 SNEGSKA (reference sequence). The CDR3 DNA reads TGCAGTGCTAGTGCAGGGGGGCGGAAGACCCAGTACTTC. Protein sequence: CSASAGGRKTQYF.

This chain joins TRBV3-1 and TRBJ2-7; 9 nucleotides line up with TRBD2. CDR3 length: 15 amino acids. In germline, CDR1 is LGHDT, CDR2 YNNKEL (reference sequence). V was pared by 5 bases and J by 1 base, with 6 bases of the junction left unmatched. The CDR3 bases are TGTGCCAGCAGCTTCTCTAGCGGGAATTCCTACGAGCAGTACTTC. It is translated as CASSFSSGNSYEQYF.

The table lists this clonotype with many counts. The chain uses TRBV7-9 and TRBJ2-5; D is ambiguous. This CDR3 is 16 amino acids long. Germline lookup yields CDR1 SEHNR and CDR2 FQNEAQ (reference sequence). Trimming shortened V by 2 bases and J by 0 bases, and 13 bases separated the two germline ends. This chain's CDR3 is CASSLRIRSDQETQYF. DNA for the CDR3: TGTGCCAGCAGCTTAAGGATAAGGAGCGACCAAGAGACCCAGTACTTC.

This clonotype came up many times. The genes are TRBV12-3 or TRBV12-4 and TRBJ1-5, with 7 nucleotides matching TRBD1. The CDR3 loop spans 13 amino acids. V was clipped by 6 bases and J by 3 bases; unmatched bases: 2. CDR3 in amino acids: CASRGQNNQPQHF. The CDR3 DNA reads as TGTGCCAGCAGGGGACAGAACAATCAGCCCCAGCATTTT.

There are many counts of this clonotype. CDR3 coding DNA: TGTGCCAGCAGTGAATACGGGACGGATCAGCCCCAGCATTTT. Translated, it gives CASSEYGTDQPQHF. This chain uses TRBV6-1 with TRBJ1-5; D is possibly TRBD1 (5 bases). CDR3 length: 14 amino acids. Germline V CDR1 and CDR2: MNHNS, SASEGT. V dropped 2 bases and J dropped 5 bases, with 10 bases sitting between them.

This clonotype was seen ten or more times. The J gene is TRBJ2-3, the V gene TRBV29-1; D remains ambiguous. The V and J ends lost 8 bases and 2 bases respectively, with 11 bases between them. The CDR3 extends over 12 amino acids. The germline V gene encodes CDR1 SQVTM and CDR2 ANQGSEA. CDR3 residues: CSLAKDTDTQYF. CDR3 in DNA: TGCAGCTTGGCCAAGGACACAGATACGCAGTATTTT.

This clonotype showed up just a few times. The gene calls are TRBV30 and TRBJ2-4; 15 positions agree with TRBD2. Trimming cost V 4 bases and J 7 bases; bases outside gene matches: 14. The CDR3 is made up of 18 amino acids. Germline V lookup: CDR1 GTSNPN, CDR2 SVGIG (reference sequence). The CDR3 loop reads CAWKGGLAGGFRRNIQYF. The CDR3 region has the DNA TGTGCCTGGAAGGGGGGACTAGCGGGAGGTTTTAGGCGGAACATTCAGTACTTC.

Ten or more counts support this clonotype. The rearrangement uses TRBV5-4 and TRBJ2-1, with D perhaps TRBD2 (6 bases). CDR1 SGHNT and CDR2 YYREEE come from the germline V gene (reference sequence). Trimming removed 1 base at V and 4 bases at J, with 18 bases between. The CDR3 is 17 amino acids. CDR3 amino acids: CASSLRPGGSFYNEQFF. The CDR3 coding sequence is TGTGCCAGCAGCTTGAGACCTGGAGGGAGTTTTTACAATGAGCAGTTCTTC. The full variable domain, completed using reference TRBV5-4 and TRBJ2-1, is ETGVTQSPTHLIKTRGQQVTLRCSSQSGHNTVSWYQQALGQGPQFIFQYYREEENGRGNFPPRFSGLQFPNYSSELNVNALELDDSALYLCASSLRPGGSFYNEQFFGPGTRLTVL.

This clonotype came up many times. This rearrangement joins TRBV20-1 to TRBJ2-5, with D possibly being TRBD1 or TRBD2 (5 bases each). V shed 0 bases and J shed 2 bases, with 13 bases lying between them. CDR3 length: 15 amino acids. From germline, CDR1 is DFQATT and CDR2 SNEGSKA (reference sequence). In DNA, the CDR3 is TGCAGTGCTAGAGATCTGGGGCGAGGGCAAGAGACCCAGTACTTC. This codes for CSARDLGRGQETQYF.

In this sample, this clonotype turned up many times. Sequence at one end of the junction differs from germline and may be a read error. The chain couples TRBV7-9 to TRBJ1-3; D uncertain. CDR3 length: 11 amino acids. Looked up from germline, CDR1 is SEHNR and CDR2 is FQNEAQ (reference sequence). CDR3 amino acids: CASSLADTIYF. The CDR3 coding sequence is TGTGCCAGCAGCCTAGCAGACACCATATATTTT.

This clonotype was seen more than once but under ten times. The V gene is TRBV3-1, the J gene TRBJ2-1; 8 bases fit TRBD2. The CDR3 contains 15 residues. Per the germline V gene, CDR1 is LGHDT and CDR2 is YNNKEL (reference sequence). The ends lost 2 bases at V and 7 bases at J; junction bases unmatched: 7. The DNA of the CDR3 is TGTGCCAGCAGCCAAAGGCGGGGGGCCGGGAATGAGCAGTTCTTC. Protein product: CASSQRRGAGNEQFF.

The chain has TRBV18 and TRBJ1-4; D is possibly TRBD1 (5 bases). V dropped 3 bases and J dropped 11 bases, with 7 bases sitting between them. This CDR3 spans 11 amino acids. Germline V CDR1 and CDR2: KGHSH, LQKENI. CDR3 DNA: TGTGCCAGCTCACCGGGGGAGAAACTGTTTTTT. Its translation: CASSPGEKLFF.

The rearrangement joins TRBV5-1 to TRBJ2-7, with D perhaps TRBD2 (7 bases). The CDR3 has 13 residues. Germline assignment: CDR1 SGHRS and CDR2 YFSETQ. The germline V and J ends were trimmed by 4 bases and 5 bases, with 13 bases remaining between them. CDR3 protein: CASSPRGANEQYF. DNA for the CDR3: TGCGCCAGCAGCCCCCGGGGGGCGAACGAGCAGTACTTC.

At least ten counts were recorded for this clonotype. The V gene is TRBV18, the J gene TRBJ1-6; D unresolved. This CDR3 spans 17 amino acids. Per the germline V gene, CDR1 is KGHSH and CDR2 is LQKENI. Trimming cost V 2 bases and J 0 bases, with 11 bases left between them. Here the CDR3 DNA reads TGTGCCAGCTCACCATACGCTGCGAGCTCCTATAATTCACCCCTCCACTTT. It translates to CASSPYAASSYNSPLHF.

This clonotype was observed a few times. V and J are TRBV6-2 or TRBV6-3 and TRBJ2-3; tentatively, D is TRBD2 (6 bases). Germline V CDR1 and CDR2: MNHEY, SVGEGT. There are 14 residues in the CDR3. With 7 bases removed from V and 4 bases from J, the gap between germline ends came to 15 bases. CDR3 sequence reads: CASTHTGVADTQYF. In DNA, the CDR3 is TGTGCCAGCACTCATACGGGAGTGGCAGATACGCAGTATTTT.

In this sample, this clonotype turned up many times. As DNA, the CDR3 is TGTGCCAGCAGATCGACCAACACTGAAGCTTTCTTT. As protein: CASRSTNTEAFF. The chain couples TRBV14 to TRBJ1-1; D not certain. The CDR3 runs 12 residues. Trimming stripped 6 bases from V and 2 bases from J, with 7 bases between. Germline loops: CDR1 SGHDN, CDR2 FVKESK.

This clonotype was picked up a small number of times. The chain recombines TRBV19 with TRBJ1-1; 7 bases map to TRBD1. The CDR3 length is 13 residues. The V segment lost 6 bases and the J segment 0 bases; nucleotides outside the gene matches: 1. CDR1 LNHDA and CDR2 SQIVND come from the germline V gene (reference sequence). The CDR3 DNA sequence: TGTGCCAGTAGAGGGGGCCTGAACACTGAAGCTTTCTTT. It specifies CASRGGLNTEAFF.

Many counts were recorded for this clonotype. The V and J genes are TRBV4-3 and TRBJ2-1; D is uncertain. The germline V and J ends were trimmed by 0 bases and 9 bases, with 6 bases remaining between them. The CDR3 length is 12 residues. Germline-derived CDR1 and CDR2 are LGHNA and YSLEER. The CDR3 nucleotides are TGCGCCAGCAGCCAAGATCAGGTTGAGCAGTTCTTC. This encodes CASSQDQVEQFF.

This clonotype was seen repeatedly, ten times or more. In nucleotides, the CDR3 is TGTGCCAGCAGTCCCGGCAGGGGGCCCTACGAGCAGTACTTC. This encodes CASSPGRGPYEQYF. The chain links TRBV12-3 or TRBV12-4 to TRBJ2-7, with TRBD1 matching 8 bases. With V trimmed by 5 bases and J by 2 bases, 5 bases remained unmatched. The CDR3 spans 14 residues.

This clonotype has ten or more counts. This sequence joins TRBV12-3 or TRBV12-4 and TRBJ2-3; 11 bases agree with TRBD2. CDR3 size: 15 residues. With 5 bases clipped from V and 3 bases from J, the junction kept 4 bases outside the gene matches. Here the CDR3 reads CASSLPSGGTDTQYF. Here the CDR3 DNA reads TGTGCCAGCAGTCTACCTAGCGGGGGGACAGATACGCAGTATTTT.

This clonotype was recorded at least ten times. The J gene is TRBJ2-7, the V gene TRBV23-1; 8 nucleotides agree with TRBD1. TRBV23-1 is sorted into the ORF group, with uncertain function. Trimming took 2 bases from V and 5 from J; bases not matched to a gene: 8. This CDR3 region has 15 residues. As DNA, the CDR3 is TGCGCCAGCAGTCAAGTCGACAGGGGAGCCCACGAGCAGTACTTC. Translation gives CASSQVDRGAHEQYF.